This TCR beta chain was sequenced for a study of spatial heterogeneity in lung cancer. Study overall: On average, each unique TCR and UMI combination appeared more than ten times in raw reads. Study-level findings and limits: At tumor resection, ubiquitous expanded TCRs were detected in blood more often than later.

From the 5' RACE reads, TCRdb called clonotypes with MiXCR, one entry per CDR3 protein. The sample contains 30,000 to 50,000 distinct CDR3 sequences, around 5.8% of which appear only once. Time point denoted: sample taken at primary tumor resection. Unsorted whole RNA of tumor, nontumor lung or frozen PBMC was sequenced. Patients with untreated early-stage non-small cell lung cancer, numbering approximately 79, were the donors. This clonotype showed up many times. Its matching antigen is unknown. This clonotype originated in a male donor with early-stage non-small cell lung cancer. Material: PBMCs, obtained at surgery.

The CDR3 sequence: CASSDPNTGELFF. In DNA form, the CDR3 reads TGTGCCAGCAGTGACCCGAACACCGGGGAGCTGTTTTTT. The V call is TRBV6-2 or TRBV6-3, the J call TRBJ2-2; D unresolved. From germline, CDR1 is MNHEY and CDR2 SVGEGT. V shed 5 bases and J shed 0 bases, with 4 bases lying between them. The CDR3 length is 13 residues.